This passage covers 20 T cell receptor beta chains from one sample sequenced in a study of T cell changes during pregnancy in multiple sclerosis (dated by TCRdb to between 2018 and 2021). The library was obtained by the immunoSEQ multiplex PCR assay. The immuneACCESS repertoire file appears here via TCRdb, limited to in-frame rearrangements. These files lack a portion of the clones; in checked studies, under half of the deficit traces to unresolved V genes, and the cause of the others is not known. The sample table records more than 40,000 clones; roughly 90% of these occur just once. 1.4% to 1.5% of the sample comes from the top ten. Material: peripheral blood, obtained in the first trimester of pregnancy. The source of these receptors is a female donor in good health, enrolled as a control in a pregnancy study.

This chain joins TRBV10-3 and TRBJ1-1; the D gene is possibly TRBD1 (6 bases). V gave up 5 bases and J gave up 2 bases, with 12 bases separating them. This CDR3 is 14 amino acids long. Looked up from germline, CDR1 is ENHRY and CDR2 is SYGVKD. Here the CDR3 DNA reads TGTGCCATCAGTCCCCGAGGGGGTAACACTGAAGCTTTCTTT. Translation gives CAISPRGGNTEAFF.

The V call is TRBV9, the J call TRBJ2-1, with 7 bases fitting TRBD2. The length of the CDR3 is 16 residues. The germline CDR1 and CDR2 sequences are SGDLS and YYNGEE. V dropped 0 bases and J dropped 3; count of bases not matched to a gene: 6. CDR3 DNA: TGTGCCAGCAGCGTAGGGGGGGGAGGAATCTACAATGAGCAGTTCTTC. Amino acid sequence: CASSVGGGGIYNEQFF.

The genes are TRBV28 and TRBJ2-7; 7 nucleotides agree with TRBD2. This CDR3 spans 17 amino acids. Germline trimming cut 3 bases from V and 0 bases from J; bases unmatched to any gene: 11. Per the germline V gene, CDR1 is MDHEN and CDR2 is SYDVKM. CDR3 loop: CASSLRFGRESSYEQYF. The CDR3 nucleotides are TGTGCCAGCAGTTTGCGGTTTGGGCGGGAGAGCTCCTACGAGCAGTACTTC.

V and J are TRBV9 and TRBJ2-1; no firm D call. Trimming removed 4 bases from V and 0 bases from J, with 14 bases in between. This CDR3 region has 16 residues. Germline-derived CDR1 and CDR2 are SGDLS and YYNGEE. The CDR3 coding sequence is TGTGCCAGCAGCCCCCAGACTGGTATCTCCTACAATGAGCAGTTCTTC. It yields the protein CASSPQTGISYNEQFF.

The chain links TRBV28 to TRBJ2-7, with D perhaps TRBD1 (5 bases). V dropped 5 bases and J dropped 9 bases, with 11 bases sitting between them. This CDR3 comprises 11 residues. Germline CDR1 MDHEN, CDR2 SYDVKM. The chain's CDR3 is CASSRGGVQYF. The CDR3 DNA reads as TGTGCCAGCAGTAGGGGTGGGGTGCAGTACTTC.

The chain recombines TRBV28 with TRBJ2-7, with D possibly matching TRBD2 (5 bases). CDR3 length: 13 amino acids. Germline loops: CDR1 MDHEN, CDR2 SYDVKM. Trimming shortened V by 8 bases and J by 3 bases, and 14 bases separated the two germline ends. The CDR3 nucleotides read TGTGCCAGCGAAAGTGGGAGCTACTACGAGCAGTACTTC. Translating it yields CASESGSYYEQYF.

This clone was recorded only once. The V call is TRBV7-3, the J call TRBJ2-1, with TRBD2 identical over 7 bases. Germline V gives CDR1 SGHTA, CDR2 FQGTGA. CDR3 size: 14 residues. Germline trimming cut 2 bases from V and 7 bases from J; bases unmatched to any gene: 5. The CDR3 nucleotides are TGTGCCAGCAGCTTAGCGGGAGAGTGGAATGAGCAGTTCTTC. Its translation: CASSLAGEWNEQFF.

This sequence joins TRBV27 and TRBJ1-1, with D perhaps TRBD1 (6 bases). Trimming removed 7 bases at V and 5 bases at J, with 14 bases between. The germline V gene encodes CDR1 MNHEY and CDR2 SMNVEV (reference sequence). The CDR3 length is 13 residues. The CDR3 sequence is CASTKRGKTEAFF. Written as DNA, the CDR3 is TGTGCCAGCACCAAAAGGGGGAAGACTGAAGCTTTCTTT.

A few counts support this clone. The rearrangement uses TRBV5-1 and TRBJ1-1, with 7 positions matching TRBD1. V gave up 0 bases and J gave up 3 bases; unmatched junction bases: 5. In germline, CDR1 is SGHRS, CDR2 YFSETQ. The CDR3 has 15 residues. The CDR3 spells CASSLGGQSDTEAFF. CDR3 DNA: TGCGCCAGCAGCTTGGGGGGACAGTCGGACACTGAAGCTTTCTTT. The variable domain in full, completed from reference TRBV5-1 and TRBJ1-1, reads KAGVTQTPRYLIKTRGQQVTLSCSPISGHRSVSWYQQTPGQGLQFLFEYFSETQRNKGNFPGRFSGRQFSNSRSEMNVSTLELGDSALYLCASSLGGQSDTEAFFGQGTRLTVV.

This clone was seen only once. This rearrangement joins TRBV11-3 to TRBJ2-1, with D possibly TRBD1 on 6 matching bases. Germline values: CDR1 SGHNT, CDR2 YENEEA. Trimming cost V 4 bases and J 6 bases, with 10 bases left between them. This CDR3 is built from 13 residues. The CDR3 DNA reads TGTGCCAGCAGCTCCCGGGACACCAATGAGCAGTTCTTC. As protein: CASSSRDTNEQFF.

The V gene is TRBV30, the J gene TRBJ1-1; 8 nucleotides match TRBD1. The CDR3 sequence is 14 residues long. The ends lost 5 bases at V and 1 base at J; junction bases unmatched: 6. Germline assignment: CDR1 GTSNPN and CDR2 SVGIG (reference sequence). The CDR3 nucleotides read TGTGCCTGGGGAAGGACAGGGCCGAACACTGAAGCTTTCTTT. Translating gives CAWGRTGPNTEAFF.

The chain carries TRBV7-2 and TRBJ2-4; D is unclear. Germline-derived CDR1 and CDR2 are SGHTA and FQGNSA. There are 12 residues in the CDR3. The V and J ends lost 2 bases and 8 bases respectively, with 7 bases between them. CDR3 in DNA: TGTGCCAGCAGCTTATTGCGAGACATTCAGTACTTC. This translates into CASSLLRDIQYF.

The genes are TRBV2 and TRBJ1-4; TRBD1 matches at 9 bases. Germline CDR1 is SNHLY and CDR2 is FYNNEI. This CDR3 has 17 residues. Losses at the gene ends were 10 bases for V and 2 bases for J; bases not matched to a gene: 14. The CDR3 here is CATESGTGSWTNEKLFF. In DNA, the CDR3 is TGTGCCACCGAATCCGGGACAGGGTCTTGGACTAATGAAAAACTGTTTTTT.

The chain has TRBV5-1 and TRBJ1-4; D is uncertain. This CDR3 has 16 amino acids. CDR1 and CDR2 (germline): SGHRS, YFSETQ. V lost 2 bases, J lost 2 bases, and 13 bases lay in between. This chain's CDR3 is CASSLEGGETNEKLFF. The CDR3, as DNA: TGCGCCAGCAGCTTAGAGGGTGGCGAGACTAATGAAAAACTGTTTTTT.

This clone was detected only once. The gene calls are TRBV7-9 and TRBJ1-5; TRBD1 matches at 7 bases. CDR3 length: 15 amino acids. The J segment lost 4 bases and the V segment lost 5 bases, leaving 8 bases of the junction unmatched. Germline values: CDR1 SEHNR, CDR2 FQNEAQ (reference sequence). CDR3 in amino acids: CASSTDREGNQPQHF. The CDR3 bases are TGTGCCAGCAGCACTGACAGGGAAGGGAATCAGCCCCAGCATTTT.

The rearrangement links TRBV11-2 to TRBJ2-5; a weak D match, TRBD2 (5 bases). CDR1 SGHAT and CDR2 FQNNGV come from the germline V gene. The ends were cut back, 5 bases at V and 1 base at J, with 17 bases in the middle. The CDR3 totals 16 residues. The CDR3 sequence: CASSQGIPGFQETQYF. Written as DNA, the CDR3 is TGTGCCAGCAGCCAAGGCATCCCGGGGTTCCAAGAGACCCAGTACTTC.

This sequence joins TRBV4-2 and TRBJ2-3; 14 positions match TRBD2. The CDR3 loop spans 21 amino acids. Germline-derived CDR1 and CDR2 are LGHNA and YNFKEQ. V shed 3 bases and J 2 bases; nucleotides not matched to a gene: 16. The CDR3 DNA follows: TGTGCCAGCAGCCACCGATTCGCTCAGACTAGCGGGAGGGGGCTCACAGATACGCAGTATTTT. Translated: CASSHRFAQTSGRGLTDTQYF.

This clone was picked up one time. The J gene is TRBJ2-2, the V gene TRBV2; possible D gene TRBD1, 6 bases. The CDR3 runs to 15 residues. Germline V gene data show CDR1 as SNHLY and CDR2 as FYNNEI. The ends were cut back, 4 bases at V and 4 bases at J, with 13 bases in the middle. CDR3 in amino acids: CASSVGQSGTGELFF. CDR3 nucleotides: TGTGCCAGCAGTGTCGGACAGTCGGGCACCGGGGAGCTGTTTTTT.

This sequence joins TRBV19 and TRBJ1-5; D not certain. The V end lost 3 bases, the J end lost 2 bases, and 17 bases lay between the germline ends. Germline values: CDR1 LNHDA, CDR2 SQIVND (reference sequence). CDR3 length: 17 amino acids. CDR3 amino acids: CASSIDGDLRGNQPQHF. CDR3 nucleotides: TGTGCCAGTAGTATTGACGGGGATCTTCGGGGCAATCAGCCCCAGCATTTT.

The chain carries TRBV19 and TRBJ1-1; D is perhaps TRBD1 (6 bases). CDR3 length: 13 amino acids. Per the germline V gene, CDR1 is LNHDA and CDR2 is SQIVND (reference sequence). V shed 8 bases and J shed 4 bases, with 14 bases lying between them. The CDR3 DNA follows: TGTGCCAGTGGAACAGGGCCGACCACTGAAGCTTTCTTT. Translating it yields CASGTGPTTEAFF.